A single sample is the source of the 20 T cell receptor beta chains below, sequenced in a study of blood T cell repertoires in COVID-19. Profiling relied on immunoSEQ multiplex PCR, and the TCRdb table lists in-frame clones only, not all of them. This sample has hundreds of thousands of clones; approximately 90% occur once, and the top ten carry 6%. Sequences were obtained from PBMCs or T cells enriched from blood (not recorded which). The receptors stem from a woman aged 40 to 50 who had recovered from COVID-19.

The chain uses TRBV6-5 and TRBJ1-1, with 7 bases fitting TRBD1. The J segment lost 0 bases and the V segment lost 9 bases, leaving 4 bases of the junction unmatched. From germline, CDR1 is MNHEY and CDR2 SVGAGI. The CDR3 sequence is 13 residues long. The CDR3 sequence is CASRTGLNTEAFF. The CDR3 DNA follows: TGTGCCAGTCGGACAGGTTTGAACACTGAAGCTTTCTTT.

The chain recombines TRBV7-2 with TRBJ2-1; D is unresolved. The length of the CDR3 is 15 residues. Trimming took off 3 bases at V and 1 base at J, with 10 bases between the two ends. Germline lookup yields CDR1 SGHTA and CDR2 FQGNSA. The CDR3 sequence is CASSFAVGSYNEQFF. CDR3 DNA sequence: TGTGCCAGCAGCTTTGCGGTGGGTTCCTACAATGAGCAGTTCTTC.

The chain has TRBV29-1 and TRBJ2-2; possible D gene TRBD1, 5 bases. Trimming pared 5 bases from V and 5 bases from J, leaving 18 bases between. The CDR3 length is 15 residues. Germline V lookup: CDR1 SQVTM, CDR2 ANQGSEA. CDR3 in amino acids: CSVSERIGATGELFF. In nucleotides, the CDR3 is TGCAGCGTTTCTGAAAGGATTGGGGCAACCGGGGAGCTGTTTTTT.

The rearrangement joins TRBV7-8 to TRBJ2-5, with 7 bases fitting TRBD2. CDR1 SGHVS and CDR2 FQNEAQ come from the germline V gene. J lost 2 bases, V lost 5 bases, and 14 bases had no gene match. This CDR3 has 17 amino acids. The CDR3 region is CASSPRAAGVSQETQYF. The CDR3 DNA follows: TGTGCCAGCAGCCCTAGGGCGGCGGGAGTGTCTCAAGAGACCCAGTACTTC.

This chain links TRBV7-9 with TRBJ1-2; possible D gene TRBD1, 5 bases. V lost 9 bases and J 7 bases, leaving 9 bases between the germline ends. In germline, CDR1 is SEHNR, CDR2 FQNEAQ (reference sequence). CDR3 length: 10 residues. This CDR3 is CASSGVGYTF. CDR3 bases: TGTGCCAGTTCGGGGGTTGGCTACACCTTC.

The sample holds one count of this clone. The V gene is TRBV7-3, the J gene TRBJ2-7; the D gene is possibly TRBD2 (6 bases). Deletions cut 10 bases from V and 2 bases from J, with 24 bases between. CDR3 length: 16 residues. Germline V gene lookup returns CDR1 SGHTA and CDR2 FQGTGA. CDR3 sequence: CATEFFAGSLPYEQYF. The CDR3 coding sequence is TGTGCCACGGAGTTCTTTGCCGGGAGTTTACCCTACGAGCAGTACTTC.

This clone was seen a handful of times. The chain links TRBV7-2 to TRBJ1-5; 7 bases fit TRBD1. J lost 3 bases, V lost 4 bases, and 6 bases had no gene match. Germline CDR1 SGHTA, CDR2 FQGNSA. The CDR3 has 15 residues. CDR3 in amino acids: CASSSIQGYNQPQHF. CDR3 in DNA: TGTGCCAGCAGCTCAATACAGGGGTACAATCAGCCCCAGCATTTT.

The genes are TRBV7-3 and TRBJ1-6, with a possible D match to TRBD1 (5 bases). The germline V gene encodes CDR1 SGHTA and CDR2 FQGTGA. Trimming took 5 bases from V and 5 from J, leaving 13 bases between them. The CDR3 consists of 15 residues. The CDR3 DNA is TGTGCCAGCAGCCTCGGGGGGGAGAATAATTCACCCCTCCACTTT. This gives the protein CASSLGGENNSPLHF.

This sequence joins TRBV11-1 and TRBJ1-5; D unresolved. The CDR3 is 16 residues long. Per germline, CDR1 SGHAT and CDR2 FQDESV (reference sequence). Trimming stripped 2 bases from V and 3 bases from J, with 14 bases between. The CDR3 DNA reads as TGTGCCAGCAGCTTAACCCACATCCGTGTCAATCAGCCCCAGCATTTT. Its translation is CASSLTHIRVNQPQHF.

The J gene is TRBJ1-2, the V gene TRBV18; 8 positions match TRBD1. The CDR3 totals 13 residues. Germline V gene data show CDR1 as KGHSH and CDR2 as LQKENI. The ends lost 3 bases at V and 8 bases at J; junction bases unmatched: 5. The CDR3 DNA reads as TGTGCCAGCTCACCCTCGACAGGGGAAGGCTACACCTTC. Amino acids: CASSPSTGEGYTF.

This clone was detected a few times. This rearrangement joins TRBV7-3 to TRBJ2-6, with D possibly being TRBD1 (5 bases). The germline V gene encodes CDR1 SGHTA and CDR2 FQGTGA. Trimming removed 2 bases at V and 0 bases at J, with 14 bases between. The CDR3 has 18 residues. CDR3 in DNA: TGTGCCAGCAGCTTAGTGGCCAGGGTTTTCTCTGGGGCCAACGTCCTGACTTTC. This translates into CASSLVARVFSGANVLTF.

The chain carries TRBV7-9 and TRBJ2-5; 7 bases line up with TRBD2. Trimming cost V 6 bases and J 5 bases; bases outside gene matches: 12. The V gene's germline CDR1 is SEHNR and CDR2 FQNEAQ (reference sequence). The CDR3 totals 15 residues. For the CDR3, the DNA is TGTGCCAGCAGGAGGGCTAGCGGTGGTTGGGAGACCCAGTACTTC. Its protein is CASRRASGGWETQYF. Looking up the rest from reference TRBV7-9 and TRBJ2-5 gives the full variable domain: DTGVSQNPRHKITKRGQNVTFRCDPISEHNRLYWYRQTLGQGPEFLTYFQNEAQLEKSRLLSDRFSAERPKGSFSTLEIQRTEQGDSAMYLCASRRASGGWETQYFGPGTRLLVL.

This chain joins TRBV19 and TRBJ2-7, with TRBD2 matching 8 bases. This CDR3 comprises 13 residues. The trim removed 6 bases at V and 1 base at J, leaving 2 bases unmatched. In germline, CDR1 is LNHDA, CDR2 SQIVND (reference sequence). In DNA form, the CDR3 reads TGTGCCAGTAGCCGCGGGGGGTCCTACGAGCAGTACTTC. Translation: CASSRGGSYEQYF.

The genes are TRBV9 and TRBJ2-7, with D possibly TRBD2 on 6 matching bases. Trimming pared 4 bases from V and 2 bases from J, leaving 13 bases between. The CDR3 runs 14 residues. Germline CDR1 SGDLS, CDR2 YYNGEE. The CDR3 spells CASSRGGATYEQYF. The CDR3, as DNA: TGTGCCAGCAGCCGAGGCGGGGCTACCTACGAGCAGTACTTC.

Only one count was recorded for this clone. The genes are TRBV5-4 and TRBJ2-5; TRBD1 agrees at 7 bases. J was trimmed by 1 base and V by 4 bases; bases with no gene match: 4. This CDR3 contains 14 residues. Germline V gene data show CDR1 as SGHNT and CDR2 as YYREEE (reference sequence). CDR3 nucleotide sequence: TGTGCCAGCAGCAGCTGGGACAGCCAAGAGACCCAGTACTTC. Encoded protein: CASSSWDSQETQYF.

This rearrangement joins TRBV2 to TRBJ2-1; TRBD1 matches at 8 bases. Germline V CDR1 and CDR2: SNHLY, FYNNEI. J lost 6 bases, V lost 4 bases, and 2 bases had no gene match. The CDR3 loop spans 13 amino acids. The CDR3 is CASSGTGRNEQFF. In DNA, the CDR3 is TGTGCCAGCAGTGGGACAGGGCGCAATGAGCAGTTCTTC.

In DNA form, the CDR3 reads TGTGCCAGTATGGGGGGACTAGCGGCCGGCACAGATACGCAGTATTTT. Translation gives CASMGGLAAGTDTQYF. This rearrangement joins TRBV19 to TRBJ2-3; TRBD2 agrees at 11 bases. The V gene's germline CDR1 is LNHDA and CDR2 SQIVND (reference sequence). Trimming cost V 7 bases and J 1 base; bases outside gene matches: 7. The CDR3 spans 16 residues. The entire variable domain, with the rest obtained from reference TRBV19 and TRBJ2-3, is as follows: DGGITQSPKYLFRKEGQNVTLSCEQNLNHDAMYWYRQDPGQGLRLIYYSQIVNDFQKGDIAEGYSVSREKKESFPLTVTSAQKNPTAFYLCASMGGLAAGTDTQYFGPGTRLTVL.

J is TRBJ2-1 and V is TRBV3-1 (or the pseudogene TRBV3-2), with TRBD2 matching over 14 bases. The CDR3 covers 13 residues. Germline V gene sequence: CDR1 LGHDT, CDR2 YNNKEL (reference sequence). The trim removed 6 bases at V and 14 bases at J, leaving 6 bases unmatched. The DNA of the CDR3 is TGTGCCAGCAGAACGACTAGCGGGGGGGAGGAGTTCTTC. Translated: CASRTTSGGEEFF.

The rearrangement links TRBV7-2 to TRBJ2-2; unclear D gene. The germline V and J ends were trimmed by 7 bases and 7 bases, with 16 bases remaining between them. The CDR3 sequence is 14 residues long. Germline CDR1 SGHTA, CDR2 FQGNSA. CDR3 region: CASTWAGSVGELFF. CDR3 nucleotide sequence: TGTGCCAGCACCTGGGCTGGGTCTGTCGGGGAGCTGTTTTTT.

The chain couples TRBV5-6 to TRBJ1-6, with D unclear. The CDR3 spans 14 residues. The V gene lost 0 bases and the J gene lost 6 bases, with 7 bases spanning the gap. Germline V CDR1 and CDR2: SGHDT, YYEEEE. The CDR3 protein is CASSLVSVNSPLHF. The CDR3 DNA follows: TGTGCCAGCAGCTTGGTGTCAGTTAATTCACCCCTCCACTTT. The entire variable domain, with the rest obtained from reference TRBV5-6 and TRBJ1-6, is as follows: DAGVTQSPTHLIKTRGQQVTLRCSPKSGHDTVSWYQQALGQGPQFIFQYYEEEERQRGNFPDRFSGHQFPNYSSELNVNALLLGDSALYLCASSLVSVNSPLHFGNGTRLTVT.